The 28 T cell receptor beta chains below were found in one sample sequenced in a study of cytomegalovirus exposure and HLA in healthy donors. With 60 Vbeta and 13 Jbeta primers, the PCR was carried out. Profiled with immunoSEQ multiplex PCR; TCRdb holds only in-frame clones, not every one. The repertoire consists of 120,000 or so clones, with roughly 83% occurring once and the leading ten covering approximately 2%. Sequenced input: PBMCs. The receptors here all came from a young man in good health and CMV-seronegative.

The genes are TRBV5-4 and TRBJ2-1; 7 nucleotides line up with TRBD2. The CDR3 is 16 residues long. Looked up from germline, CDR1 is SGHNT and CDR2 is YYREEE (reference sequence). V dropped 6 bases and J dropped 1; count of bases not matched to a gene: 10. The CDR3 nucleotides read TGTGCCAGCACTGGCGGTGGCGGGAGATCCTACAATGAGCAGTTCTTC. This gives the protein CASTGGGGRSYNEQFF.

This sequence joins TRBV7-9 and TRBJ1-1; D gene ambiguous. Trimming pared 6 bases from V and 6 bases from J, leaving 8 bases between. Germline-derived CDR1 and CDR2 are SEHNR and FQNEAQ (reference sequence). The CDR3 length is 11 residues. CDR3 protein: CASRLTSEAFF. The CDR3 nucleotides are TGTGCCAGCAGATTGACTTCTGAAGCTTTCTTT.

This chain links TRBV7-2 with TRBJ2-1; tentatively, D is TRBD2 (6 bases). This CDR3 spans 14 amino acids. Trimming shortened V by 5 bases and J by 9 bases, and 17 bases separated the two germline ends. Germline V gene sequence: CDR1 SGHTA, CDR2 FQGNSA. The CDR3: CASSPRTEGSEQFF. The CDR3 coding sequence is TGTGCCAGCAGCCCGCGGACGGAGGGAAGTGAGCAGTTCTTC.

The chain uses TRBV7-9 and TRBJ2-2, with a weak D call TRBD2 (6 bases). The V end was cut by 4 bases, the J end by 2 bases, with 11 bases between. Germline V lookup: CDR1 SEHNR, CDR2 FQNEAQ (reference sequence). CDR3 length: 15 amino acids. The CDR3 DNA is TGTGCCAGCAGCTCGGGACTCTTAAACACCGGGGAGCTGTTTTTT. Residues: CASSSGLLNTGELFF.

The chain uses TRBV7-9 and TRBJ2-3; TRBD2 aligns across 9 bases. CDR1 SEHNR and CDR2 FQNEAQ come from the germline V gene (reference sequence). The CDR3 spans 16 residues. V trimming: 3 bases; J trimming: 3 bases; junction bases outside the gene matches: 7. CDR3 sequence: CASSFLAGGKTDTQYF. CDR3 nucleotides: TGTGCCAGCAGCTTTCTGGCGGGAGGGAAAACAGATACGCAGTATTTT.

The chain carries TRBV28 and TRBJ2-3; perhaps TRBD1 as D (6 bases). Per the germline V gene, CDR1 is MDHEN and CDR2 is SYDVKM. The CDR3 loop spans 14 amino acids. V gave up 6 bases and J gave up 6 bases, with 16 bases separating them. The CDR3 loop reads CASRGTLAGDTQYF. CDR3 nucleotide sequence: TGTGCCAGCAGGGGGACATTGGCTGGCGATACGCAGTATTTT. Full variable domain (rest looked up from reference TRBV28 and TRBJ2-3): DVKVTQSSRYLVKRTGEKVFLECVQDMDHENMFWYRQDPGLGLRLIYFSYDVKMKEKGDIPEGYSVSREKKERFSLILESASTNQTSMYLCASRGTLAGDTQYFGPGTRLTVL.

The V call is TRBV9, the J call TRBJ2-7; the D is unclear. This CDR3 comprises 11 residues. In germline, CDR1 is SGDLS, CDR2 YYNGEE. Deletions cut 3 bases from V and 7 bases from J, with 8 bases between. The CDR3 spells CASSGSLEQYV. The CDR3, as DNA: TGTGCCAGCAGCGGTAGTCTAGAGCAGTACGTC.

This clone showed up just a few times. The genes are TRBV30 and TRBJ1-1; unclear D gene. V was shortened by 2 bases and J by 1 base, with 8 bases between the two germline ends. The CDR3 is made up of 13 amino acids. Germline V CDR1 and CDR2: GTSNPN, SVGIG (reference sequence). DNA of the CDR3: TGTGCCTGGAGTATGAACAGGAACACTGAAGCTTTCTTT. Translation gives CAWSMNRNTEAFF.

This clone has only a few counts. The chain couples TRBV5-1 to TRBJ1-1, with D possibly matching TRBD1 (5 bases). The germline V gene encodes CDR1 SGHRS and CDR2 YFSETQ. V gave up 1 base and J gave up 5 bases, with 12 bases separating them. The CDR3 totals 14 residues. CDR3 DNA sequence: TGCGCCAGCAGCTTGAGCAGGGTGGGGACTGAAGCTTTCTTT. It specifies CASSLSRVGTEAFF. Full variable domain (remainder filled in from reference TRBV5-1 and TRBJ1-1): KAGVTQTPRYLIKTRGQQVTLSCSPISGHRSVSWYQQTPGQGLQFLFEYFSETQRNKGNFPGRFSGRQFSNSRSEMNVSTLELGDSALYLCASSLSRVGTEAFFGQGTRLTVV.

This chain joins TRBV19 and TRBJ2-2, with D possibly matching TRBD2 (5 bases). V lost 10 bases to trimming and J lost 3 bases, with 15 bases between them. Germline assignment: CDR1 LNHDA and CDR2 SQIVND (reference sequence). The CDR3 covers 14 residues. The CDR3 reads CATGYTSDTGELFF. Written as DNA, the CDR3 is TGTGCCACCGGCTACACTAGTGACACCGGGGAGCTGTTTTTT. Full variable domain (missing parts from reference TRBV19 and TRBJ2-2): DGGITQSPKYLFRKEGQNVTLSCEQNLNHDAMYWYRQDPGQGLRLIYYSQIVNDFQKGDIAEGYSVSREKKESFPLTVTSAQKNPTAFYLCATGYTSDTGELFFGEGSRLTVL.

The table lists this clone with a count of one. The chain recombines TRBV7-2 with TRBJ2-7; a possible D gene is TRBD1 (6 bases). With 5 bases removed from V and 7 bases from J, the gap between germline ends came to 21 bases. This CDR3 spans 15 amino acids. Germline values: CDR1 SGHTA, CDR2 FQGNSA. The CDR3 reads CASSDRQALAVEQYF. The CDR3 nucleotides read TGTGCCAGCAGCGACCGACAGGCGCTAGCCGTTGAGCAGTACTTC.

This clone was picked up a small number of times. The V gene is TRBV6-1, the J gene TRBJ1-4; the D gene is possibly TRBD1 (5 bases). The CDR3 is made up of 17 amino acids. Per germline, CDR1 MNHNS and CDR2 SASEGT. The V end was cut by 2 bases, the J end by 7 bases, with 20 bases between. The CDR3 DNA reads TGTGCCAGCAGTGAAAGCTTTAACAGGCGTTCGGGTGAAAAACTGTTTTTT. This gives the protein CASSESFNRRSGEKLFF.

As DNA, the CDR3 is TGCGCCAGCAGTGAGAGCGGACAGGGGAGAGGTGAGCAGTTCTTC. Protein product: CASSESGQGRGEQFF. The chain uses TRBV10-1 and TRBJ2-1, with 9 bases matching TRBD1. Germline lookup yields CDR1 WNHNN and CDR2 SYGVQD (reference sequence). The V segment lost 2 bases and the J segment 9 bases; nucleotides outside the gene matches: 8. The CDR3 has 15 amino acids.

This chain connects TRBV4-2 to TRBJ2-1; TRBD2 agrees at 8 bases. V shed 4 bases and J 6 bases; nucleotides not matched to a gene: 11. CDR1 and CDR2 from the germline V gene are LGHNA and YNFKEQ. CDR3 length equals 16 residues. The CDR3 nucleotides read TGTGCCAGCAGCCCCAGTCCGGGACTAGATTCCAATGAGCAGTTCTTC. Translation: CASSPSPGLDSNEQFF.

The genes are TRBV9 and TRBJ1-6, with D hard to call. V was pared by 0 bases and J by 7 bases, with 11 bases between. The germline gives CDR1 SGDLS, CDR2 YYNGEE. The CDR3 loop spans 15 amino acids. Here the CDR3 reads CASSVEGGQNSPLHF. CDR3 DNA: TGTGCCAGCAGCGTAGAAGGAGGGCAAAATTCACCCCTCCACTTT. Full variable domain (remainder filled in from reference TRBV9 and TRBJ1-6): DSGVTQTPKHLITATGQRVTLRCSPRSGDLSVYWYQQSLDQGLQFLIQYYNGEERAKGNILERFSAQQFPDLHSELNLSSLELGDSALYFCASSVEGGQNSPLHFGNGTRLTVT.

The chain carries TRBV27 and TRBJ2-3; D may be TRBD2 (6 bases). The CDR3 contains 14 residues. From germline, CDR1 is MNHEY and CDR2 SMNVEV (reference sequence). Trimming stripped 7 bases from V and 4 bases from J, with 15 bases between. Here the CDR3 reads CASKSSGVSDTQYF. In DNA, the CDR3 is TGTGCCAGCAAGTCATCGGGGGTCTCAGATACGCAGTATTTT.

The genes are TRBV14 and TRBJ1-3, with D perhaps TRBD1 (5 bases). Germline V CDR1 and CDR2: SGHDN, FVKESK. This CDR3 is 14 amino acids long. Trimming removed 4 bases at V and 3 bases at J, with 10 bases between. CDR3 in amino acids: CASSPRTFGNTIYF. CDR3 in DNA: TGTGCCAGCAGCCCGCGGACATTTGGAAACACCATATATTTT.

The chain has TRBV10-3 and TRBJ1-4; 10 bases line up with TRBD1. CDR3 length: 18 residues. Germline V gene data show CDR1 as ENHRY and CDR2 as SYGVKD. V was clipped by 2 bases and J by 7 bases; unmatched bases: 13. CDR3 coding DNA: TGTGCCATCAGTGAGACAGACAGGGGGCCTGGGGTAATTGAAAAACTGTTTTTT. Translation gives CAISETDRGPGVIEKLFF.

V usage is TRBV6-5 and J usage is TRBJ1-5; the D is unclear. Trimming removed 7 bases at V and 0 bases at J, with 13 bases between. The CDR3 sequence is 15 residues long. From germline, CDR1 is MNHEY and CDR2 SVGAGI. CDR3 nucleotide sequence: TGTGCCAGCACTAAGTACAGTAATAGCAATCAGCCCCAGCATTTT. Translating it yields CASTKYSNSNQPQHF.

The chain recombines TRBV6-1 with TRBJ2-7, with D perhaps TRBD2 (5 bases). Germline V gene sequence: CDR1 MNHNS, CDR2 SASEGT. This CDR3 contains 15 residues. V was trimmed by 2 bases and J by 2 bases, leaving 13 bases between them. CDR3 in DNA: TGTGCCAGCAGTGAATCGTCGGACTCTGCCTACGAGCAGTACGTC. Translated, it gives CASSESSDSAYEQYV.

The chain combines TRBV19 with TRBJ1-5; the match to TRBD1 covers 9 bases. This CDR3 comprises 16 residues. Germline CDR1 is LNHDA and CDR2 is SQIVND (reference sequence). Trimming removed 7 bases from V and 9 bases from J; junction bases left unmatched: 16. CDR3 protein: CASNDIWTGESRPQHF. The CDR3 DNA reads TGTGCCAGTAATGATATATGGACAGGGGAATCACGGCCCCAGCATTTT.

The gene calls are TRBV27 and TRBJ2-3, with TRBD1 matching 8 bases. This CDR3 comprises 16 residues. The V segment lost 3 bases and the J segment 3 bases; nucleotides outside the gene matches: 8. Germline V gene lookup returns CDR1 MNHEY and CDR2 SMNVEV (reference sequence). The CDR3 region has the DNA TGTGCCAGCAGTTTCCCAGGGGGCAGGGTTACAGATACGCAGTATTTT. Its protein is CASSFPGGRVTDTQYF.

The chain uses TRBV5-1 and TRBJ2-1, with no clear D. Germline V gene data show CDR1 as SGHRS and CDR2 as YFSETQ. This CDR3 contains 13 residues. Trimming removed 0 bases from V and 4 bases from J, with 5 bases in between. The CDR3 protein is CASSLDGYNEQFF. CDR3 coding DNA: TGCGCCAGCAGCTTGGACGGTTACAATGAGCAGTTCTTC. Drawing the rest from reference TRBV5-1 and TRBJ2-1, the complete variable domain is KAGVTQTPRYLIKTRGQQVTLSCSPISGHRSVSWYQQTPGQGLQFLFEYFSETQRNKGNFPGRFSGRQFSNSRSEMNVSTLELGDSALYLCASSLDGYNEQFFGPGTRLTVL.

CDR3 bases: TGTGCCAGCAGTTCAGGCTGGGGCAACCTCGGACAGGATAGCACAGATACGCAGTATTTT. Amino acids: CASSSGWGNLGQDSTDTQYF. The chain carries TRBV28 and TRBJ2-3; 7 bases agree with TRBD1. The ends lost 4 bases at V and 0 bases at J; junction bases unmatched: 19. The CDR3 contains 20 residues. CDR1 and CDR2 (germline): MDHEN, SYDVKM.

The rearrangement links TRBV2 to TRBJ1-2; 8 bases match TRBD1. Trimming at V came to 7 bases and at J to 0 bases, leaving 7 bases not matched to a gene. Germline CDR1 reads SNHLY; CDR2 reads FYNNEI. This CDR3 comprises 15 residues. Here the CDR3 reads CASTEDRVANYGYTF. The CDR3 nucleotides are TGTGCCAGCACCGAGGACAGGGTAGCTAACTATGGCTACACCTTC.

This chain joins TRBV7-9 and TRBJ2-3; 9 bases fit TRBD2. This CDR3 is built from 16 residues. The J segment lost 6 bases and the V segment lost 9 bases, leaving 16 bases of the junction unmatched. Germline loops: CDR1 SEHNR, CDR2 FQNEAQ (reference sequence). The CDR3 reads CASQAGKAGGPDTQYF. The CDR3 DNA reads TGTGCCAGTCAGGCGGGGAAGGCGGGAGGGCCGGATACGCAGTATTTT.

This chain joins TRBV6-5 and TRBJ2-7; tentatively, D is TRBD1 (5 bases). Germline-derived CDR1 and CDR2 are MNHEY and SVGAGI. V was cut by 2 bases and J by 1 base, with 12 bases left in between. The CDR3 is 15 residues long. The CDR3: CASSYSPDTSYEQYF. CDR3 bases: TGTGCCAGCAGTTACAGCCCGGACACTTCCTACGAGCAGTACTTC.

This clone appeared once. The DNA for the CDR3 is TGTGCCAGCAGCTTCGGACAGGGGTCCGGGGAGCTGTTTTTT. Its protein is CASSFGQGSGELFF. The V call is TRBV5-6, the J call TRBJ2-2; 9 positions agree with TRBD1. The CDR3 length is 14 residues. Trimming at V came to 2 bases and at J to 6 bases, leaving 2 bases not matched to a gene. Per the germline V gene, CDR1 is SGHDT and CDR2 is YYEEEE.